What follows are 12 T cell receptor beta chains derived from one specimen sequenced in a study of blood T cell repertoires in COVID-19. Assay: immunoSEQ multiplex PCR; the TCRdb copy retains only in-frame clones and omits some. The table lists a few hundred thousand clones, more than 75% of them singletons. The sequenced sample consisted of PBMCs or T cells enriched from blood (not recorded which). These receptors were taken from a woman between 40 and 55 years old who had recovered from COVID-19.

V is TRBV10-3 and J is TRBJ1-1; weak D call: TRBD1 (5 bases). The CDR3 length is 14 residues. Per the germline V gene, CDR1 is ENHRY and CDR2 is SYGVKD. The V end was cut by 6 bases, the J end by 7 bases, with 18 bases between. The CDR3, as DNA: TGTGCCATCAGCGGAGGGAACCAGCAGGGTGAAGCTTTCTTT. Its protein product is CAISGGNQQGEAFF.

V and J are TRBV5-5 and TRBJ1-6; D is unresolved. V was trimmed by 6 bases and J by 6 bases, leaving 22 bases between them. The CDR3 extends over 17 amino acids. CDR1 and CDR2 (germline): SGHKS, YYEKEE (reference sequence). This chain's CDR3 is CASTLTPAEVINSPLHF. CDR3 DNA: TGTGCCAGCACCCTCACCCCAGCTGAGGTGATTAATTCACCCCTCCACTTT.

As to this clone: The same CDR3 is also encoded by other DNA sequences in this sample. The chain carries TRBV24-1 and TRBJ1-2; the D gene is possibly TRBD1 (5 bases). Trimming left V 4 bases short and J 4 bases short, with 6 bases between. The CDR3 has 12 amino acids. The germline gives CDR1 KGHDR, CDR2 SFDVKD. The CDR3 coding sequence is TGTGCCACCAGTGACAGGGTCTATGGCTACACCTTC. Encoded protein: CATSDRVYGYTF.

J is TRBJ1-1 and V is TRBV10-3, with D perhaps TRBD1 (6 bases). Germline V gene lookup returns CDR1 ENHRY and CDR2 SYGVKD. Trimming took 0 bases from V and 1 from J, leaving 9 bases between them. The CDR3 runs 15 residues. CDR3 sequence reads: CAISESRTANTEAFF. The CDR3 DNA reads TGTGCCATCAGTGAGTCACGGACAGCGAACACTGAAGCTTTCTTT.

The chain links TRBV21-1 to TRBJ1-2. TRBV21-1 is marked as a pseudogene. This CDR3 is 15 amino acids long. The CDR3 DNA follows: TGTGCCAGCAGCCCGCAGGACGGGGGGGACTATGGCTACACCTTC. The encoded protein is CASSPQDGGDYGYTF.

The chain joins TRBV7-2 to TRBJ2-1; TRBD1 aligns across 9 bases. After removal of 2 bases from V and 6 bases from J, the junction contained 5 bases not matched to a gene. Germline V gene sequence: CDR1 SGHTA, CDR2 FQGNSA. The CDR3 totals 15 residues. The CDR3 region is CASSLMGQGANEQFF. The CDR3 DNA follows: TGTGCCAGCAGCTTAATGGGACAGGGAGCCAATGAGCAGTTCTTC.

The chain combines TRBV11-3 with TRBJ1-1; TRBD1 agrees at 8 bases. This CDR3 is 15 amino acids long. In germline, CDR1 is SGHNT, CDR2 YENEEA. Trimming took 5 bases from V and 0 from J; bases not matched to a gene: 5. DNA for the CDR3: TGTGCCAGCAGCCTTTTGGGACAGGTGAACACTGAAGCTTTCTTT. Translated, it gives CASSLLGQVNTEAFF. Full variable domain (missing parts from reference TRBV11-3 and TRBJ1-1): EAGVVQSPRYKIIEKKQPVAFWCNPISGHNTLYWYLQNLGQGPELLIRYENEEAVDDSQLPKDRFSAERLKGVDSTLKIQPAELGDSAVYLCASSLLGQVNTEAFFGQGTRLTVV.

This chain joins TRBV5-1 and TRBJ2-1; 10 nucleotides agree with TRBD2. The CDR3 is 15 amino acids. Germline V gives CDR1 SGHRS, CDR2 YFSETQ. The V gene end was trimmed by 5 bases and the J gene end by 7 bases; junction bases not matched to a gene: 9. The CDR3 loop is CASSLGLADWNEQFF. Written as DNA, the CDR3 is TGCGCCAGCAGTCTAGGACTAGCGGACTGGAATGAGCAGTTCTTC.

The chain has TRBV19 and TRBJ1-2; D unclear. There are 15 residues in the CDR3. V lost 1 base and J 2 bases, leaving 11 bases between the germline ends. The V gene's germline CDR1 is LNHDA and CDR2 SQIVND (reference sequence). In DNA, the CDR3 is TGTGCCAGTAGTATAGGCTGGGGAGCCAACTATGGCTACACCTTC. This sequence encodes CASSIGWGANYGYTF.

With regard to this clone: This sample includes further DNA sequences coding for the same CDR3. This chain connects TRBV11-2 to TRBJ2-3; the match to TRBD2 covers 13 bases. The CDR3 is 15 residues long. CDR1 is SGHAT, CDR2 FQNNGV, per germline. The J segment lost 3 bases and the V segment lost 5 bases, leaving 2 bases of the junction unmatched. The CDR3 coding sequence is TGTGCCAGCAGCCCGGGACTAGCGGGAACAGATACGCAGTATTTT. Translated, it gives CASSPGLAGTDTQYF.

The rearrangement links TRBV12-3 or TRBV12-4 to TRBJ1-2; 8 bases line up with TRBD1. Trimming at V came to 5 bases and at J to 4 bases, leaving 3 bases not matched to a gene. The length of the CDR3 is 13 residues. The CDR3 here is CASSTQGAYGYTF. DNA for the CDR3: TGTGCCAGCAGTACTCAGGGGGCCTATGGCTACACCTTC.

The V gene is TRBV6-5, the J gene TRBJ2-3; the D gene is possibly TRBD1 (5 bases). V was trimmed by 2 bases and J by 6 bases, leaving 12 bases between them. Per germline, CDR1 MNHEY and CDR2 SVGAGI. CDR3 size: 14 residues. CDR3 sequence (DNA): TGTGCCAGCAGTTACGACAGTTCTGGGGATACGCAGTATTTT. Translated: CASSYDSSGDTQYF.